This TCR beta chain was sequenced for a study of shared clonotypes between healthy human individuals. Overall study findings and caveats: Clonotype sharing among donors was expected to depend on sequencing depth.

Remarks on this clone: Its cognate antigen is unknown.

On ten immunoSEQ deep assay plates, unsorted PBMC DNA was sequenced. Sequencing used immunoSEQ multiplex PCR; TCRdb keeps in-frame clones, though not all of them. In the table there are about 500,000 clones, 60% to 80% of which are singletons. This receptor was identified in a middle-aged woman in good health. Some clones in this sample may be carry-over from other donors' samples. The source material was PBMCs.

The CDR3 is CASSPTGGLAEYNEQFF. Here the CDR3 DNA reads TGTGCCAGCAGCCCTACGGGGGGGCTAGCGGAATACAATGAGCAGTTCTTC. This chain uses TRBV7-3 with TRBJ2-1; 8 positions agree with TRBD2. The germline V gene encodes CDR1 SGHTA and CDR2 FQGTGA. The CDR3 has 17 amino acids. The J segment lost 4 bases and the V segment lost 5 bases, leaving 13 bases of the junction unmatched. Variable domain in full (rest from reference TRBV7-3 and TRBJ2-1): GAGVSQTPSNKVTEKGKYVELRCDPISGHTALYWYRQSLGQGPEFLIYFQGTGAADDSGLPNDRFFAVRPEGSVSTLKIQRTERGDSAVYLCASSPTGGLAEYNEQFFGPGTRLTVL.